A selection of T cell receptor beta chains follows, all from one sample in a study of identifying expanded T cells in peripheral blood. Clones were read by immunoSEQ multiplex PCR, and TCRdb kept only the in-frame ones, dropping some. The sample yields some 75,000 clones, almost 90% seen once. The sequencing sample was made of blood. These receptor sequences come from a person aged 18 to 75 in good health. CDR3s include the opening cysteine and the closing phenylalanine or tryptophan. The order of the fields is J gene, clone size, V gene, D gene, CDR3 DNA, CDR3 protein. D genes are given only for firm matches. Rows may omit the clone size; those that give it use once, few, many or a size class.

>TRBJ1-4|NA|TRBV2|NA
TGTGCCAGCAGGGAGACAGGAGGACGTGAAAAACTGTTTTTT
CASRETGGREKLFF
>TRBJ1-3|NA|TRBV6-6|NA
TGTGCCTGCAAAGTACAGGTCTCTGGAAACACCATATATTTT
CACKVQVSGNTIYF
>TRBJ2-7|NA|TRBV9|NA
TGTGCCAGCAGCGTAGAGGACAGCTCCTACGAGCAGTACTTC
CASSVEDSSYEQYF
>TRBJ2-3|NA|TRBV9|NA
TGTGCCAGCAGCGTAGTCGGCACAGATACGCAGTATTTT
CASSVVGTDTQYF
>TRBJ2-7|NA|TRBV4-1|TRBD2
TGCGCCAGCAGCCAAGTTGGCGGGAGTTCCTACGAGCAGTACTTC
CASSQVGGSSYEQYF
>TRBJ1-2|NA|TRBV5-1|NA
TGCGCCAGCAGCTTGAATAGGGACAACTATGGCTACACCTTC
CASSLNRDNYGYTF
>TRBJ1-1|NA|TRBV28|NA
TGTGCCAGCAGACCACAGGGAGCGCCGCTGGGAGCTTTCTTT
CASRPQGAPLGAFF
>TRBJ2-7|NA|TRBV27|NA
TGTGCCAGCAGACCGGACACGGATGGCTACGAGCAGTACTTC
CASRPDTDGYEQYF
>TRBJ2-1|NA|TRBV7-2|NA
TGTGCCAGCAGCTTAAATCGGGCGGTCTGGGTCATCAGCGGGAATGAGCAGTTCTTC
CASSLNRAVWVISGNEQFF
>TRBJ2-7|NA|TRBV5-6|NA
TGTGCCAGCAGCTTGGAAGGTAGTGGGCACGAGCAGTACTTC
CASSLEGSGHEQYF
>TRBJ2-7|once|TRBV5-1|TRBD2
TGCGCCAGCAGCCCGACCGAGCGGGGGGGCCGGTACGAGCAGTACTTC
CASSPTERGGRYEQYF
>TRBJ2-7|once|TRBV28|TRBD1
TGTGCCAGCAGTTTTAGTGGACAGGGTCCCTACGAGCAGTACTTC
CASSFSGQGPYEQYF
>TRBJ2-2|NA|TRBV4-1|NA
TGCGCCAGCAGCCAGGTGGGACGGACGAACACCGGGGAGCTGTTTTTT
CASSQVGRTNTGELFF
>TRBJ2-7|NA|TRBV9|TRBD1
TGTGCCAGCAGCGGTCCAGGGACAGGGGGCTCCTACGAGCAGTACTTC
CASSGPGTGGSYEQYF
>TRBJ1-5|NA|TRBV7-2|NA
TGTGCCAGCAGCCTCAGTCGGGGAAGCAATCAGCCCCAGCATTTT
CASSLSRGSNQPQHF
>TRBJ1-6|NA|TRBV5-1|TRBD1
TGCGCCAGCAGCTTGGATACAGGGGGGAGAACCCTCCACTTT
CASSLDTGGRTLHF
>TRBJ1-2|NA|TRBV5-6|NA
TGTGCCAGCAGCTTCCAGGACAATGGCTACACCTTC
CASSFQDNGYTF
>TRBJ2-5|NA|TRBV7-2|TRBD2
TGTGCCAGCAGCTCTAGCGGGATGGGAGAGACCCAGTACTTC
CASSSSGMGETQYF
>TRBJ2-7|NA|TRBV5-1|TRBD1
TGCGCCAGCAGTTTTACAGGGGCCACCGGCGAGCAGTACTTC
CASSFTGATGEQYF
>TRBJ2-3|NA|TRBV14|NA
TGTGCCAGCAGCCTCACAGATACGCAGTATTTT
CASSLTDTQYF
>TRBJ2-3|NA|TRBV7-6|TRBD2
TGTGCCAGCAGCATGGGACTAGCGGGAGGTCTAGCAGATACGCAGTATTTT
CASSMGLAGGLADTQYF
>TRBJ2-2|NA|TRBV6-6|NA
TGTGCCAGCAGTAGAGGTGAAGTAGTAAACACCGGGGAGCTGTTTTTT
CASSRGEVVNTGELFF
>TRBJ2-1|NA|TRBV7-8|NA
TGTGCCAGCAACATCGCTAGAACCCGCTCCTACAATGAGCAGTTCTTC
CASNIARTRSYNEQFF
>TRBJ2-2|NA|TRBV4-2|NA
TGTGCCAGCAGCCAAGGAAACAGCGCCGGGGAGCTGTTTTTT
CASSQGNSAGELFF
>TRBJ2-3|NA|TRBV7-6|TRBD2
TGTGCCAGCAGCCCCCCTTCGGGGGGGCTTGATACGCAGTATTTT
CASSPPSGGLDTQYF
>TRBJ1-4|NA|TRBV28|NA
TGTGCCAGCCGTCCGCCTAATGAAAAACTGTTTTTT
CASRPPNEKLFF
>TRBJ1-5|once|TRBV7-8|NA
TGTGCCAGCAGCTTAGCAAAGGGGCAGCCCCAGCATTTT
CASSLAKGQPQHF
>TRBJ2-1|NA|TRBV19|NA
TGTGCCAGTAGCGTCGGAGATCTATACAATGAGCAGTTCTTC
CASSVGDLYNEQFF
>TRBJ1-2|NA|TRBV7-2|NA
TGTGCCAGCAGATTTAGGGGCGGGGAATCGGTTGGCTACACCTTC
CASRFRGGESVGYTF
>TRBJ2-4|NA|TRBV9|NA
TGTGCCAGCAGCGTAGCAGGGGCCGTAAGCATTCAGTACTTC
CASSVAGAVSIQYF
>TRBJ1-2|NA|TRBV9|TRBD1
TGTGCCAGCACCCTAAGGACAGGGCCCCAAGGTGGCTACACCTTC
CASTLRTGPQGGYTF
>TRBJ2-3|NA|TRBV11-3|NA
TGTGCCAGCAGCTTAGGACGTTCAGATACGCAGTATTTT
CASSLGRSDTQYF
>TRBJ2-2|NA|TRBV28|NA
TGTGCCAGCAGTTCAATCCGGGACCGTACCCAAGGGGAGCTGTTTTTT
CASSSIRDRTQGELFF
>TRBJ1-5|NA|TRBV2|NA
TGTGCCAGCAGAAGGGATCTCAATCAGCCCCAGCATTTT
CASRRDLNQPQHF
>TRBJ2-1|NA|TRBV28|NA
TGTGCCAGCAGTCCTTTAGGAGGGGGGGGTTACAATGAGCAGTTCTTC
CASSPLGGGGYNEQFF
>TRBJ2-5|NA|TRBV11-2|NA
TGTGCCAGCAGCCAAGAGACCCAGTACTTC
CASSQETQYF
>TRBJ1-1|NA|TRBV18|NA
TGTGCCAGCTCAACCGGAAAGGTAGGAAATGGTGAAGCTTTCTTT
CASSTGKVGNGEAFF
>TRBJ2-2|NA|TRBV28|NA
TGTGCCAGCAGTTTCGCCCGGGGACCCTATCGTGCCGGGGAGCTGTTTTTT
CASSFARGPYRAGELFF